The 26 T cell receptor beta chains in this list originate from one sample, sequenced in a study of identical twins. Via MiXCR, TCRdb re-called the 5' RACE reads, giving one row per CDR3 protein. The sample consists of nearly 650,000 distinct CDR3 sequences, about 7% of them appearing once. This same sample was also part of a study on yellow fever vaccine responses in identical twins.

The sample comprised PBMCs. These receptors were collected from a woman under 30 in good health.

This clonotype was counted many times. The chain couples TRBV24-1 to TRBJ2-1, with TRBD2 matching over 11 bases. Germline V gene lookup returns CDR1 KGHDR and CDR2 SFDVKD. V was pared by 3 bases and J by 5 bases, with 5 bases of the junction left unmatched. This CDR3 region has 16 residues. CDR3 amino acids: CATSDVGLADNNEQFF. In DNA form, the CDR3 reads TGTGCCACCAGTGATGTGGGACTAGCGGATAACAATGAGCAGTTCTTC.

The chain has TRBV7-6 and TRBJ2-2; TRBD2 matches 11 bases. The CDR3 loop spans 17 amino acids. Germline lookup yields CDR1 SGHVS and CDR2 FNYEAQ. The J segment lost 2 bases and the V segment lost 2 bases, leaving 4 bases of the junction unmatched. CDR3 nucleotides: TGTGCCAGCAGCTTAATGGGGACTAGCGGAAACACCGGGGAGCTGTTTTTT. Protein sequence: CASSLMGTSGNTGELFF. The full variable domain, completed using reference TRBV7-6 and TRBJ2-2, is GAGVSQSPRYKVTKRGQDVALRCDPISGHVSLYWYRQALGQGPEFLTYFNYEAQQDKSGLPNDRFSAERPEGSISTLTIQRTEQRDSAMYRCASSLMGTSGNTGELFFGEGSRLTVL.

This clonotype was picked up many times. CDR3 residues: CASSLLVLPDTQYF. The CDR3 DNA follows: TGTGCCAGCAGCTTACTGGTGCTGCCAGATACGCAGTATTTT. The chain employs TRBV7-6 and TRBJ2-3; D is unclear. Trimming took off 2 bases at V and 4 bases at J, with 10 bases between the two ends. The CDR3 totals 14 residues. Germline loops: CDR1 SGHVS, CDR2 FNYEAQ.

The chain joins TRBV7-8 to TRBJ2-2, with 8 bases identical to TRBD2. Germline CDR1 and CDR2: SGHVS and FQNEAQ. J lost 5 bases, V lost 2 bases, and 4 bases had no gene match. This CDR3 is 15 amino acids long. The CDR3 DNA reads TGTGCCAGCAGCTTAAGGTCTAGCGGGACCGGGGAGCTGTTTTTT. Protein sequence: CASSLRSSGTGELFF.

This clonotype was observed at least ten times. CDR3 DNA: TGTGCCAGCAGTGGAGGTATGGGCGGGAGCTCCTACAATGAGCAGTTCTTC. Its translation is CASSGGMGGSSYNEQFF. The rearrangement links TRBV25-1 to TRBJ2-1, with 7 bases matching TRBD2. J gave up 0 bases and V 4 bases, and 9 bases lay outside the gene matches. Looked up from germline, CDR1 is MGHDK and CDR2 is SYGVNS. The CDR3 consists of 17 residues.

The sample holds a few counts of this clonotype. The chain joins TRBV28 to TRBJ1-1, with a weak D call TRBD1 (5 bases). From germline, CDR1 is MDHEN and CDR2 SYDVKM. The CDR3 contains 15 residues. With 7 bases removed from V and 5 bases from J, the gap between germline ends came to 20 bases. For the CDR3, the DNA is TGTGCCAGCATACCTGGGGCGGGCGTGGGAACTGAAGCTTTCTTT. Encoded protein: CASIPGAGVGTEAFF.

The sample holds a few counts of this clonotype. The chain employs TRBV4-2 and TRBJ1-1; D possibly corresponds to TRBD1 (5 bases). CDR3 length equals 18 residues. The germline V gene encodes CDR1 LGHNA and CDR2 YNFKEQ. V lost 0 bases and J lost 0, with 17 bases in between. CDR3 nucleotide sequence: TGTGCCAGCAGCCAAGATGTACTGGGACTGACCATGAACACTGAAGCTTTCTTT. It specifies CASSQDVLGLTMNTEAFF.

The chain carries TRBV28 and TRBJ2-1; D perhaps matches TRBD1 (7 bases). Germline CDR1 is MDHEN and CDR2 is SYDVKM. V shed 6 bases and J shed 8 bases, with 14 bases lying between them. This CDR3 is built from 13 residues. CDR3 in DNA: TGTGCCAGCAGGGATACAGGGGAGGATGAGCAGTTCTTC. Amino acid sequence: CASRDTGEDEQFF.

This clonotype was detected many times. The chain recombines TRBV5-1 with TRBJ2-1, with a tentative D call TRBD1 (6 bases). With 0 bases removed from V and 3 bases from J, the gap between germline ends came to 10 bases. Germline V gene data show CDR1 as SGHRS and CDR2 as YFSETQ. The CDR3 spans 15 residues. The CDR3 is CASSLDGRGYNEQFF. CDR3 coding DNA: TGCGCCAGCAGCTTGGATGGCAGGGGCTACAATGAGCAGTTCTTC.

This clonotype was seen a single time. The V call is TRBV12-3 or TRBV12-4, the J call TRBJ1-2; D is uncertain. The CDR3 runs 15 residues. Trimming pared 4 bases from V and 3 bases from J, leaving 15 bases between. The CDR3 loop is CASSYREGSDYGYTF. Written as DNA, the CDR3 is TGTGCCAGCAGTTACCGGGAGGGAAGTGACTATGGCTACACCTTC.

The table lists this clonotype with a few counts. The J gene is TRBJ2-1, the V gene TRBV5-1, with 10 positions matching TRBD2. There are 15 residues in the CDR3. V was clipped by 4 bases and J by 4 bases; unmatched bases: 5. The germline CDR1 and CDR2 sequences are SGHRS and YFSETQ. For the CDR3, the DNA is TGCGCCAGCAGCCGCGGACTAGCGGAGTACAATGAGCAGTTCTTC. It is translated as CASSRGLAEYNEQFF.

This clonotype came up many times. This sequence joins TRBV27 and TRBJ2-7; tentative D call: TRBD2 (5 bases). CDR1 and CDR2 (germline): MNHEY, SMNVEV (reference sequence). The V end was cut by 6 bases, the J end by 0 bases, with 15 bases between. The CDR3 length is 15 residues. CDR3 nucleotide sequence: TGTGCCAGCAGCACCCGGGATAAGAGCTCCTACGAGCAGTACTTC. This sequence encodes CASSTRDKSSYEQYF.

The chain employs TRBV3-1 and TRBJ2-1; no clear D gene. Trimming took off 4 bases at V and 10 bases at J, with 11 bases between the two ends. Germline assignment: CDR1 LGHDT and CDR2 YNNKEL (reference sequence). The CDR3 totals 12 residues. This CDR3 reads CASSPPGWEQFF. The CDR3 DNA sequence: TGTGCCAGCAGCCCTCCCGGTTGGGAGCAGTTCTTC.

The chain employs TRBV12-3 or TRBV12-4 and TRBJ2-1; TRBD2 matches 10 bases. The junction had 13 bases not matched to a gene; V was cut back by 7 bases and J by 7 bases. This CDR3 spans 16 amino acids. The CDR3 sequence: CASTPGGLAGVNEQFF. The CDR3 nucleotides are TGTGCCAGCACCCCAGGAGGGCTAGCGGGAGTTAATGAGCAGTTCTTC.

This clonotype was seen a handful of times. CDR3 DNA: TGCGCCAGCAGCGGAACAACCGGGACCACACCCGGGGAGCTGTTTTTT. As protein: CASSGTTGTTPGELFF. The V call is TRBV5-1, the J call TRBJ2-2; D tentatively reads TRBD1 or TRBD2 (5 bases each). V was trimmed by 4 bases and J by 6 bases, leaving 19 bases between them. Germline CDR1 reads SGHRS; CDR2 reads YFSETQ. There are 16 residues in the CDR3.

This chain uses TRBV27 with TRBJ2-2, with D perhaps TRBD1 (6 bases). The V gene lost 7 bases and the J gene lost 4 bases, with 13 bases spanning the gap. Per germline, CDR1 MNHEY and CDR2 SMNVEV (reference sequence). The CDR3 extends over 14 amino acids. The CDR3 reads CASKQGWGTGELFF. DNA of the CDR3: TGTGCCAGCAAACAGGGCTGGGGCACCGGGGAGCTGTTTTTT.

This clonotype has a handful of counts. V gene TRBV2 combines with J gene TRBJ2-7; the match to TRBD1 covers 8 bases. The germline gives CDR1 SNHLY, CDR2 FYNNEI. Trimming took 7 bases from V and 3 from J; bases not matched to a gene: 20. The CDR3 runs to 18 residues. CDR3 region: CASTQGAPTNAVHYEQYF. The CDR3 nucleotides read TGTGCCAGCACTCAGGGGGCACCAACGAACGCAGTACACTACGAGCAGTACTTC.

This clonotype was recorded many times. CDR3 coding DNA: TGTGCCAGCAGCGCCGGGACAGGGGCGAGCGGCTACACCTTC. It encodes CASSAGTGASGYTF. This rearrangement joins TRBV25-1 to TRBJ1-2, with 10 bases matching TRBD1. The CDR3 spans 14 residues. After removal of 6 bases from V and 8 bases from J, the junction contained 9 bases not matched to a gene. CDR1 and CDR2 (germline): MGHDK, SYGVNS.

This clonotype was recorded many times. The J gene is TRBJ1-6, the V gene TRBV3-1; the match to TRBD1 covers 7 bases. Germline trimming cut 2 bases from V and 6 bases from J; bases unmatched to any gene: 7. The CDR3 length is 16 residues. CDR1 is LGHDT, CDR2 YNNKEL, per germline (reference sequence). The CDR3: CASSQYAGTVNSPLHF. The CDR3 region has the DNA TGTGCCAGCAGCCAATACGCCGGGACAGTTAATTCACCCCTCCACTTT.

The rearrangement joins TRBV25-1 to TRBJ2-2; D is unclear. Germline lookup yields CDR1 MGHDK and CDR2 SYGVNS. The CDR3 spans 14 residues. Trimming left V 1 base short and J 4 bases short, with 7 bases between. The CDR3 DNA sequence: TGTGCCAGCAGTGAATCCCGGGTCACCGGGGAGCTGTTTTTT. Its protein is CASSESRVTGELFF.

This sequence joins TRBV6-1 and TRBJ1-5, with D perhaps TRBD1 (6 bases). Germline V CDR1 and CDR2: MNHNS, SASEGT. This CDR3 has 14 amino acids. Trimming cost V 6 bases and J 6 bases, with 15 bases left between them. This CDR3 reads CASRRGGDLQPQHF. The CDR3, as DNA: TGTGCCAGCAGGCGAGGGGGGGATCTTCAGCCCCAGCATTTT.

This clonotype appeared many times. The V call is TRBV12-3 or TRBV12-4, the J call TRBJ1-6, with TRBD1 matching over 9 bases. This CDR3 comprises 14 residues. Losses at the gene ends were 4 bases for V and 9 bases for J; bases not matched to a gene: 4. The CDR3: CASSWDRDSSPLHF. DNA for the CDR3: TGTGCCAGCAGTTGGGACAGGGATAGTTCACCCCTCCACTTT.

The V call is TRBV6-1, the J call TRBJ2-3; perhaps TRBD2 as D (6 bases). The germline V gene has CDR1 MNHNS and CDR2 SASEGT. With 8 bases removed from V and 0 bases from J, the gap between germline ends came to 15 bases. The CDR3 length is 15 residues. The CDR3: CASSFAGSSTDTQYF. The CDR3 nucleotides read TGTGCCAGCTCTTTTGCGGGGTCGAGCACAGATACGCAGTATTTT.

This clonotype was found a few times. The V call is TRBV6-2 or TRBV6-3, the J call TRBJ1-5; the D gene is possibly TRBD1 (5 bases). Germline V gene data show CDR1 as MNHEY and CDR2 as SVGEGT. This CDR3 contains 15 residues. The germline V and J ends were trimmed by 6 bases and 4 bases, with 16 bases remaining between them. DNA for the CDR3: TGTGCCAGCAGCAGGGCCCCTCTGGGTAATCAGCCCCAGCATTTT. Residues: CASSRAPLGNQPQHF.

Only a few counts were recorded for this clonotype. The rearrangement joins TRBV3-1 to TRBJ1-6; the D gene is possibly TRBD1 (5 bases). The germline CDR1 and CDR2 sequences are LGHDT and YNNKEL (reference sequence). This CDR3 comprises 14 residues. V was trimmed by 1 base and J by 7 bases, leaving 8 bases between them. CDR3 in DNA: TGTGCCAGCAGCCAAGGGGGCGCAAATTCACCCCTCCACTTT. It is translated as CASSQGGANSPLHF.

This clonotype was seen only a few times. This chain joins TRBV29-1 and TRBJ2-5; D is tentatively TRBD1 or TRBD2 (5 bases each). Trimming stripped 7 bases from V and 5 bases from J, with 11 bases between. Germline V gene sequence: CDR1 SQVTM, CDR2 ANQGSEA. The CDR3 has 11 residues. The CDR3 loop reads CSAGTSETQYF. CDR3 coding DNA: TGCAGCGCCGGGACCTCCGAGACCCAGTACTTC.